This entry is about one T cell receptor beta chain. CDR1 and CDR2 (germline): MNHEY, SVGAGI. V lost 5 bases and J lost 6; bases outside the gene matches: 6. The CDR3 sequence is 15 residues long. The authors' processing: Using reference gene primer amplification, nucleated cell counts were estimated. The method was immunoSEQ multiplex PCR; TCRdb's version includes in-frame clones alone and lacks a portion of them. V, J and clone size are those of that table, while D and trimming were read from the DNA. Of 80,000 to 95,000 clones in the sample, just over 85% were seen once. This sample was taken from a study of blood T cell repertoires in COVID-19. The wider study: Acute and convalescent COVID-19 specimens originated in the United States, Italy and Spain. The cDNA or gDNA used as material had been derived from T cells, B-cell-depleted T cells, or PBMCs.

The sequenced sample was peripheral blood. The TCR sequence derives from a man between 50 and 59 years old with active or convalescent COVID-19. The chain employs TRBV6-5 and TRBJ2-1, with 11 bases matching TRBD2. CDR3 region: CASSPIAGGLNEQFF. CDR3 nucleotide sequence: TGTGCCAGCAGTCCAATAGCGGGGGGGCTCAATGAGCAGTTCTTC.